This T cell receptor beta chain was captured in a study of T cells in Graves' hyperthyroidism and ophthalmopathy. Turning to the study itself: Peripheral blood sampling occurred at initial diagnosis, before any treatment. Whole-study results and caveats: Among clonotypes expanded in thyroid above 0.001, most were also found in blood.

Not enrolled were patients with uncontrolled infection, other autoimmune disease, pregnancy or lactation. Together with thyroid ultrasound, orbital computed tomography, serum thyroxine and TRAb, clinical symptoms were used for diagnoses. Template material for amplifying TCR beta CDR3 regions consisted of RNA transcripts. The HTBI primer set drove a first-round RT-PCR of the TCR CDR3. TCRdb used MiXCR to reprocess the multiplex PCR reads, holding one entry per CDR3 protein. The sample has some 600,000 distinct CDR3 sequences, around 14% seen once. This clonotype was recorded many times. Its specificity is unknown. V shed 8 bases, J shed 8 bases, and the junction held 11 bases outside the gene matches. Germline-derived CDR1 and CDR2 are SNHLY and FYNNEI. The CDR3 covers 13 residues.

The chain links TRBV2 to TRBJ1-2; 7 bases agree with TRBD1. This receptor was identified in a woman in her twenties or thirties with Graves' hyperthyroidism that later progressed to Graves' ophthalmopathy. The source material was blood. The CDR3: CASQGQGERGYTF. In DNA, the CDR3 is TGTGCCAGCCAGGGCCAGGGGGAGAGGGGCTACACCTTC.